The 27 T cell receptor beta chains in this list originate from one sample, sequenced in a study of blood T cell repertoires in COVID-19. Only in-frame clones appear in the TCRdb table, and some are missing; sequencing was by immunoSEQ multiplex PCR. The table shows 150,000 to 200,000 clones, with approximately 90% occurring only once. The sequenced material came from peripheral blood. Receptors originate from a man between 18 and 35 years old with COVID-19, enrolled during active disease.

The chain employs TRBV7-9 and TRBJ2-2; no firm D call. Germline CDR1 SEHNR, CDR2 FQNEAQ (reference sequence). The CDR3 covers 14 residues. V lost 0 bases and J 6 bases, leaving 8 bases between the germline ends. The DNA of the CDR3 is TGTGCCAGCAGCTTAGCCCTAGATCCCGGGGAGCTGTTTTTT. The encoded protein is CASSLALDPGELFF.

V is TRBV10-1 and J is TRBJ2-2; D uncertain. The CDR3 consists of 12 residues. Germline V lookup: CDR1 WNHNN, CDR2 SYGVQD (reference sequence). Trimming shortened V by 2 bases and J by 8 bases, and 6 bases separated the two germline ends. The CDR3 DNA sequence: TGCGCCAGCAGTGAGCCCGGGGGGGAGCTGTTTTTT. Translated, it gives CASSEPGGELFF.

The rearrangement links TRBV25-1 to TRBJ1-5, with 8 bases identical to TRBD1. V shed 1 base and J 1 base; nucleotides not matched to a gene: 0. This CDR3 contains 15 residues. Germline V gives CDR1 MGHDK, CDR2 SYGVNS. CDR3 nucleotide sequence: TGTGCCAGCAGTGAATCAGGGGGCAGCAATCAGCCCCAGCATTTT. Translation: CASSESGGSNQPQHF.

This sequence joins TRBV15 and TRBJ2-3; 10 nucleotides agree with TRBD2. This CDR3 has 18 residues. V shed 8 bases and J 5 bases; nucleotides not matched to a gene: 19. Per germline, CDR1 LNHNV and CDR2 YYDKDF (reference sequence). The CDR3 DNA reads TGTGCCACCCAGAAGGATGGAGCGGGAGGGCCAGTGGGAGATACGCAGTATTTT. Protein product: CATQKDGAGGPVGDTQYF.

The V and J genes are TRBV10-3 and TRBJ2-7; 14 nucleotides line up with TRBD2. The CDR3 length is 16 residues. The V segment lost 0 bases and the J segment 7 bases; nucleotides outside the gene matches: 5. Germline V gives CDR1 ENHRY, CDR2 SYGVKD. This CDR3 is CAISESIGLAGGEQYF. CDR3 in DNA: TGTGCCATCAGTGAGTCAATCGGACTAGCGGGAGGAGAGCAGTACTTC.

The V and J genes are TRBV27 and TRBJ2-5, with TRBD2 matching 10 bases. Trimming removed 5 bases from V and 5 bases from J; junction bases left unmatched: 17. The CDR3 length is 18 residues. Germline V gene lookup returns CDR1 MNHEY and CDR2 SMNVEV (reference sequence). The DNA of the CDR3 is TGTGCCAGCAGTCCTCGCCCCCCAGCTAGCGGGAGTGAGGAGACCCAGTACTTC. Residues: CASSPRPPASGSEETQYF.

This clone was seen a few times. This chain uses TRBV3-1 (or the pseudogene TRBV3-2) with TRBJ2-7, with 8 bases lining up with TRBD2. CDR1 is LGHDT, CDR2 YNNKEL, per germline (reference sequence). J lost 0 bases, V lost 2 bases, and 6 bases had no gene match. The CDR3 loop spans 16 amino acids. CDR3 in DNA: TGTGCCAGCAGCCAAAACCCCGGACTAGCCTCCTACGAGCAGTACTTC. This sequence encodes CASSQNPGLASYEQYF.

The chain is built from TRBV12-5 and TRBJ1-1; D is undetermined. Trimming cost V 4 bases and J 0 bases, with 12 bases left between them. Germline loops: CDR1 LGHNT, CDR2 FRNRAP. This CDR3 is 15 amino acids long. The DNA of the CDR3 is TGTGCTAGTGGTTCCACGAGAGAAATGAACACTGAAGCTTTCTTT. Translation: CASGSTREMNTEAFF. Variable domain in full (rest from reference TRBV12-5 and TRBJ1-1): DARVTQTPRHKVTEMGQEVTMRCQPILGHNTVFWYRQTMMQGLELLAYFRNRAPLDDSGMPKDRFSAEMPDATLATLKIQPSEPRDSAVYFCASGSTREMNTEAFFGQGTRLTVV.

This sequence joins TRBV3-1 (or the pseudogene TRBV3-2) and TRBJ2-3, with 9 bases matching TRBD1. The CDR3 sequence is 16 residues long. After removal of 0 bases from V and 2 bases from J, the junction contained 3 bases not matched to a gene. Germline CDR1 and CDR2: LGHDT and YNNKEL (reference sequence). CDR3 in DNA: TGTGCCAGCAGCCAAGAAACAGGGGGCGACACAGATACGCAGTATTTT. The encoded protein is CASSQETGGDTDTQYF.

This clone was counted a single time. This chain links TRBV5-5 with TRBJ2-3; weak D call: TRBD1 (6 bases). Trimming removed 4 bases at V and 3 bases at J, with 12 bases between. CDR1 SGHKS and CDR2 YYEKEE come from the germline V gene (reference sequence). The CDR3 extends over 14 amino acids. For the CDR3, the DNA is TGTGCCAGCAGCCCACCGACAGGAACAGATACGCAGTATTTT. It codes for CASSPPTGTDTQYF.

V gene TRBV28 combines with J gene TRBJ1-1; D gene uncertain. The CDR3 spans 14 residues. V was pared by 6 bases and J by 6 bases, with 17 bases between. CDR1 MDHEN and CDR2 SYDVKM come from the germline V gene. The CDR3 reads CASRVATAGSEAFF. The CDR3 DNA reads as TGTGCCAGCAGGGTCGCAACCGCTGGCTCTGAAGCTTTCTTT.

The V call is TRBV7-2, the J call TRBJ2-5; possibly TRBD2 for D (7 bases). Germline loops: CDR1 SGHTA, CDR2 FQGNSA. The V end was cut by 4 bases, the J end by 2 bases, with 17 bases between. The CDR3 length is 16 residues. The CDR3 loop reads CASSWGGAFLQETQYF. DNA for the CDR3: TGTGCCAGCAGCTGGGGGGGGGCCTTCCTACAAGAGACCCAGTACTTC.

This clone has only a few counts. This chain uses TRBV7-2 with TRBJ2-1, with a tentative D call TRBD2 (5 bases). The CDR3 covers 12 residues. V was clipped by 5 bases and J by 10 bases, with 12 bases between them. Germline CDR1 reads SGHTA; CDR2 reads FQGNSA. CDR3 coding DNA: TGTGCCAGCAGCCCCACTAGGAGCGAGCAGTTCTTC. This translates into CASSPTRSEQFF.

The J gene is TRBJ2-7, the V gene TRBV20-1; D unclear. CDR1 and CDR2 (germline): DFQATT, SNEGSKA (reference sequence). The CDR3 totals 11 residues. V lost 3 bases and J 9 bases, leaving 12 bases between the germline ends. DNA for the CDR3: TGCAGTGCTAGCTCAGGCCCCCGGCAGTACTTC. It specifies CSASSGPRQYF.

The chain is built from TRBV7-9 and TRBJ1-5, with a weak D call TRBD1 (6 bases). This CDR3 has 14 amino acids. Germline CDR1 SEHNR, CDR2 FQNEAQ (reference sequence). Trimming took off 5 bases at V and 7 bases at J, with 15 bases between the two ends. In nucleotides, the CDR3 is TGTGCCAGCAGCACACAGGGTTCGGCGCAGCCCCAGCATTTT. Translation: CASSTQGSAQPQHF.

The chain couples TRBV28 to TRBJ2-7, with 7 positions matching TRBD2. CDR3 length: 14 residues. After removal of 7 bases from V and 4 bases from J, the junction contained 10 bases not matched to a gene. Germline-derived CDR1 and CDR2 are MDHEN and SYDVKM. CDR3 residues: CASTIAGGGYEQYF. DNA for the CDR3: TGTGCCAGCACAATAGCGGGCGGGGGTTACGAGCAGTACTTC.

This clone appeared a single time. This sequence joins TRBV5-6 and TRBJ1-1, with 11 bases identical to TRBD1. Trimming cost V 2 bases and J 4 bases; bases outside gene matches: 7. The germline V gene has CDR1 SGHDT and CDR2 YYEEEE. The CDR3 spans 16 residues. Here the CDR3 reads CASSFGQGAAGTEAFF. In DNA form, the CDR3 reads TGTGCCAGCAGCTTCGGACAGGGGGCTGCTGGCACTGAAGCTTTCTTT.

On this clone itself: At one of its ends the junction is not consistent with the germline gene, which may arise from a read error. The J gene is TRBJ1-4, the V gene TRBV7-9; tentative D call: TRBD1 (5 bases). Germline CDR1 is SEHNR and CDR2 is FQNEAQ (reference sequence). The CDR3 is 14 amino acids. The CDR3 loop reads CASSPTGVYEKLLF. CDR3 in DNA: TGTGCCAGCAGCCCCACGGGGGTTTATGAAAAACTGCTTTTT. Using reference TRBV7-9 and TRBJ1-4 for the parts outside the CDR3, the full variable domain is DTGVSQNPRHKITKRGQNVTFRCDPISEHNRLYWYRQTLGQGPEFLTYFQNEAQLEKSRLLSDRFSAERPKGSFSTLEIQRTEQGDSAMYLCASSPTGVYEKLLFGSGTQLSVL.

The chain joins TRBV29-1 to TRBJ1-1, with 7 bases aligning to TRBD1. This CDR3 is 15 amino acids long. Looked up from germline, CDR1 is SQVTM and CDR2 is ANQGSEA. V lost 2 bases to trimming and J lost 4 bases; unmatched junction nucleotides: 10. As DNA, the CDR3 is TGCAGCGTTGAACTACGGGGCTCAGGGGGCACTGAAGCTTTCTTT. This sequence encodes CSVELRGSGGTEAFF.

The CDR3 is CASQTSWTSSYEQYF. CDR3 DNA sequence: TGTGCCAGCCAGACTAGCTGGACTAGCTCCTACGAGCAGTACTTC. The V gene is TRBV6-6, the J gene TRBJ2-7, with TRBD2 identical over 7 bases. The CDR3 covers 15 residues. In germline, CDR1 is MNHNY, CDR2 SVGAGI (reference sequence). J lost 0 bases, V lost 8 bases, and 10 bases had no gene match.

CDR3 coding DNA: TGTGCCAGCAGGGATCCGCAGGGGGTTCAGCCCCAGCATTTT. It translates to CASRDPQGVQPQHF. This chain links TRBV6-5 with TRBJ1-5; 7 bases line up with TRBD1. Looked up from germline, CDR1 is MNHEY and CDR2 is SVGAGI. The V segment lost 6 bases and the J segment 6 bases; nucleotides outside the gene matches: 8. The CDR3 totals 14 residues.

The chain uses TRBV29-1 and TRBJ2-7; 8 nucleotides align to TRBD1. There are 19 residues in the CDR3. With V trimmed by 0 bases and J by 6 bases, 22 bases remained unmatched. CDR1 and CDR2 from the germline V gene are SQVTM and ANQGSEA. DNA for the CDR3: TGCAGCGTTGAAGATCTCCCCCTACAGGGGGGAGTGGTGAGGGGCGAGCAGTACTTC. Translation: CSVEDLPLQGGVVRGEQYF.

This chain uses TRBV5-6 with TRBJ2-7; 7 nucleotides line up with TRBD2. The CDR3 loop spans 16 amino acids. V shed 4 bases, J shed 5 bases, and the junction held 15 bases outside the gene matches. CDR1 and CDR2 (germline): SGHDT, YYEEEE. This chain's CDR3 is CASSMGLSSSPHEQYF. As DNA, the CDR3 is TGTGCCAGCAGCATGGGACTATCTAGCAGCCCCCACGAGCAGTACTTC.

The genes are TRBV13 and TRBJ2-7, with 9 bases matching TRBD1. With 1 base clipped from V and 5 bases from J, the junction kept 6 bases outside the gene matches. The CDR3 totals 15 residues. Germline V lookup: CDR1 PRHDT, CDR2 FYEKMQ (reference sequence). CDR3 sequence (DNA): TGTGCCAGCAGCTTAGCCCCGGACAGGGGACACGAGCAGTACTTC. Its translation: CASSLAPDRGHEQYF.

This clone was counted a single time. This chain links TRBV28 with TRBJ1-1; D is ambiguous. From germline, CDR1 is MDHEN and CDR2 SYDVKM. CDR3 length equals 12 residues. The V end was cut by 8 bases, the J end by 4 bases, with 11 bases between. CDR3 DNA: TGTGCCAGCTGGGAGATAGGCACTGAAGCTTTCTTT. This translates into CASWEIGTEAFF.

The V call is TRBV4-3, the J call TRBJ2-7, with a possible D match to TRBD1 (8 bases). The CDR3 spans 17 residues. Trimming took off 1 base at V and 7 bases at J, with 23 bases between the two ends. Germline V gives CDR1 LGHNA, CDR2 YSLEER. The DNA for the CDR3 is TGCGCCAGCAGCCAAGGTCCAGGGCGGACAGGGAGGGAGGAGCAGTACTTC. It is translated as CASSQGPGRTGREEQYF.

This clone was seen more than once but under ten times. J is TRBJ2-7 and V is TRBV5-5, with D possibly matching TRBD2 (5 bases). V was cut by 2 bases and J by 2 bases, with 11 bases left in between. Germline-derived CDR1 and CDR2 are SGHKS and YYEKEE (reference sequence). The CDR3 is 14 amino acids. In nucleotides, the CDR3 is TGTGCCAGCAGCTTTTCGGGGAATACCTACGAGCAGTACTTC. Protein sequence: CASSFSGNTYEQYF.